Presented here are 24 T cell receptor beta chains from one specimen sequenced in a study of CD4+ T cells in melanoma. Profiling relied on immunoSEQ multiplex PCR, and the TCRdb table lists in-frame clones only, not all of them. Counted here are about 54,000 clones, roughly three quarters occurring once; the ten biggest clones make up roughly 4.8%. Source material: tumor tissue. Source of these receptors: a human donor with melanoma.

The chain has TRBV5-1 and TRBJ2-1; possible D gene TRBD1, 6 bases. The V and J ends lost 4 bases and 5 bases respectively, with 19 bases between them. The germline CDR1 and CDR2 sequences are SGHRS and YFSETQ. The CDR3 covers 16 residues. DNA for the CDR3: TGCGCCAGCAGCCTGGGTAGGGGGATAGTGGACAATGAGCAGTTCTTC. Its translation: CASSLGRGIVDNEQFF.

This clone came up once. The chain combines TRBV5-3 with TRBJ1-1, with D possibly matching TRBD1 (6 bases). TRBV5-3 is flagged as an ORF with uncertain function. CDR3 size: 13 residues. Between the trimmed V and J ends, which lost 8 bases and 3 bases, there was a span of 14 bases. CDR3 protein: CASSQTGDTEAFF. In nucleotides, the CDR3 is TGTGCCAGCAGCCAGACAGGAGACACTGAAGCTTTCTTT.

The chain joins TRBV10-3 to TRBJ2-6; no clear D gene. Per the germline V gene, CDR1 is ENHRY and CDR2 is SYGVKD. The CDR3 has 14 amino acids. Deletions cut 2 bases from V and 2 bases from J, with 4 bases between. The CDR3 DNA is TGTGCCATCAGTGAGAGTCCTGGGGCCAACGTCCTGACTTTC. Amino acids: CAISESPGANVLTF.

This chain uses TRBV5-1 with TRBJ2-7, with 9 bases identical to TRBD1. Germline V CDR1 and CDR2: SGHRS, YFSETQ. With V trimmed by 0 bases and J by 2 bases, 3 bases remained unmatched. The CDR3 totals 15 residues. The CDR3: CASSLGQGVAYEQYF. In nucleotides, the CDR3 is TGCGCCAGCAGCTTGGGACAGGGGGTGGCCTACGAGCAGTACTTC.

This sequence joins TRBV4-1 and TRBJ1-2; the D gene is possibly TRBD1 (6 bases). Germline values: CDR1 MGHRA, CDR2 YSYEKL. The CDR3 is 15 residues long. The V end lost 4 bases, the J end lost 3 bases, and 15 bases lay between the germline ends. The CDR3 loop is CASSLSKGQDYGYTF. The CDR3 nucleotides are TGCGCCAGCAGCCTCTCCAAGGGACAAGACTATGGCTACACCTTC.

The chain recombines TRBV2 with TRBJ1-1; 7 bases map to TRBD1. This CDR3 comprises 16 residues. V lost 0 bases and J lost 2; bases outside the gene matches: 6. Germline loops: CDR1 SNHLY, CDR2 FYNNEI. CDR3 DNA: TGTGCCAGCAGTGAAGCAAATCGGGACAGAAACACTGAAGCTTTCTTT. Translated: CASSEANRDRNTEAFF.

This clone was picked up a small number of times. This chain joins TRBV7-9 and TRBJ1-2; unclear D gene. Trimming removed 0 bases from V and 8 bases from J, with 10 bases in between. There are 13 residues in the CDR3. Germline values: CDR1 SEHNR, CDR2 FQNEAQ (reference sequence). The CDR3 region is CASSLALPEGYTF. The CDR3 DNA reads TGTGCCAGCAGCTTAGCCCTCCCCGAGGGCTACACCTTC.

This clone was picked up one time. This chain joins TRBV14 and TRBJ1-2; D not resolved. This CDR3 has 13 amino acids. V was shortened by 2 bases and J by 4 bases, with 8 bases between the two germline ends. Germline-derived CDR1 and CDR2 are SGHDN and FVKESK. The CDR3 DNA follows: TGTGCCAGCAGCCAAATCAACGCCTATGGCTACACCTTC. Amino acid sequence: CASSQINAYGYTF.

This rearrangement joins TRBV6-1 to TRBJ1-1; weak D call: TRBD1 (5 bases). Germline V gene data show CDR1 as MNHNS and CDR2 as SASEGT. CDR3 length: 15 amino acids. The V and J ends lost 1 base and 4 bases respectively, with 13 bases between them. The CDR3 loop reads CASSEGPGGFTEAFF. Here the CDR3 DNA reads TGTGCCAGCAGTGAAGGGCCGGGGGGGTTCACTGAAGCTTTCTTT.

The chain carries TRBV28 and TRBJ1-2, with a possible D match to TRBD1 (6 bases). V was trimmed by 4 bases and J by 5 bases, leaving 23 bases between them. CDR3 length: 17 residues. The germline CDR1 and CDR2 sequences are MDHEN and SYDVKM. This chain's CDR3 is CASSSPPPHRVWYGYTF. The CDR3 DNA reads as TGTGCCAGCAGTTCACCACCCCCGCACAGGGTTTGGTATGGCTACACCTTC.

V usage is TRBV9 and J usage is TRBJ1-1; D remains unclear. Deletions cut 0 bases from V and 0 bases from J, with 6 bases between. CDR3 length equals 14 residues. CDR1 SGDLS and CDR2 YYNGEE come from the germline V gene. The CDR3, as DNA: TGTGCCAGCAGCGTAGCGGGTTTGAACACTGAAGCTTTCTTT. Protein product: CASSVAGLNTEAFF.

This clone was observed a handful of times. This rearrangement joins TRBV2 to TRBJ2-4; 7 positions agree with TRBD1. This CDR3 contains 13 residues. The junction had 7 bases not matched to a gene; V was cut back by 8 bases and J by 6 bases. In germline, CDR1 is SNHLY, CDR2 FYNNEI. The DNA of the CDR3 is TGTGCCAGCTTGGGACAGCCCCTAAACATTCAGTACTTC. Translated, it gives CASLGQPLNIQYF.

The V and J genes are TRBV10-3 and TRBJ2-3; 9 bases are shared with TRBD1. Germline loops: CDR1 ENHRY, CDR2 SYGVKD. The CDR3 consists of 15 residues. V trimming: 4 bases; J trimming: 3 bases; junction bases outside the gene matches: 5. This chain's CDR3 is CAISGPDRGTDTQYF. The CDR3 DNA reads TGTGCCATCAGTGGGCCTGACAGGGGGACAGATACGCAGTATTTT.

On this clone itself: The identical CDR3 is also encoded by other nucleotide sequences in the sample. V and J are TRBV7-2 and TRBJ2-7, with D unclear. The CDR3 covers 12 residues. The V gene's germline CDR1 is SGHTA and CDR2 FQGNSA. V lost 5 bases and J lost 0, with 5 bases in between. DNA of the CDR3: TGTGCCAGCAGCCAGAGCTCCTACGAGCAGTACTTC. Amino acid sequence: CASSQSSYEQYF.

This chain connects TRBV4-3 to TRBJ2-1, with no clear D. The V end was cut by 1 base, the J end by 5 bases, with 9 bases between. This CDR3 spans 14 amino acids. Germline V gene sequence: CDR1 LGHNA, CDR2 YSLEER. The CDR3 region has the DNA TGCGCCAGCAGCCAAGGGTGGGAAGACAATGAGCAGTTCTTC. Protein product: CASSQGWEDNEQFF.

The V call is TRBV30, the J call TRBJ2-7, with D unclear. Between the trimmed V and J ends, which lost 5 bases and 3 bases, there was a span of 11 bases. From germline, CDR1 is GTSNPN and CDR2 SVGIG (reference sequence). This CDR3 spans 12 amino acids. CDR3 coding DNA: TGTGCCTGGGGTAGGACCGGCTACGAGCAGTACTTC. Residues: CAWGRTGYEQYF.

This clone was counted at least ten times. V usage is TRBV10-3 and J usage is TRBJ2-7, with TRBD1 matching 7 bases. Germline loops: CDR1 ENHRY, CDR2 SYGVKD. This CDR3 is built from 15 residues. Unmatched junction bases numbered 7, after V lost 2 bases and J lost 3 bases. CDR3 region: CAISEPGTANYEQYF. In DNA form, the CDR3 reads TGTGCCATCAGTGAGCCCGGGACAGCCAACTACGAGCAGTACTTC.

Worth noting for this clone: At one end the junction does not follow the germline gene, possibly because of a read error. The chain couples TRBV7-7 to TRBJ2-2, with D possibly being TRBD2 (6 bases). The CDR3 is 15 residues long. Germline V lookup: CDR1 SSHAT, CDR2 FNYEAQ (reference sequence). CDR3 coding DNA: TGTGCTAGCAGCCACGGGAGTTCCACCACCGGGGAGCTGTTTTTT. Translating gives CASSHGSSTTGELFF.

The V call is TRBV28, the J call TRBJ1-5; unclear D gene. Germline loops: CDR1 MDHEN, CDR2 SYDVKM. There are 11 residues in the CDR3. The V and J ends lost 4 bases and 4 bases respectively, with 2 bases between them. For the CDR3, the DNA is TGTGCCAGCAGTTATAATCAGCCCCAGCATTTT. This sequence encodes CASSYNQPQHF.

V usage is TRBV4-1 and J usage is TRBJ2-2; TRBD1 matches 8 bases. J was trimmed by 6 bases and V by 5 bases; bases with no gene match: 8. CDR1 is MGHRA, CDR2 YSYEKL, per germline. This CDR3 contains 15 residues. CDR3 coding DNA: TGCGCCAGCAGCTCAGGGGGCGCTTGGGCCGGGGAGCTGTTTTTT. Translated, it gives CASSSGGAWAGELFF.

The CDR3 sequence is CASSYLRGDEQYF. For the CDR3, the DNA is TGTGCCAGCAGTTACCTCAGGGGGGACGAGCAGTACTTC. This chain links TRBV6-5 with TRBJ2-7, with D perhaps matching TRBD1 (7 bases). The CDR3 contains 13 residues. The germline V gene has CDR1 MNHEY and CDR2 SVGAGI. Trimming took off 2 bases at V and 5 bases at J, with 10 bases between the two ends.

This clone has only one observation. The chain combines TRBV4-1 with TRBJ1-1; the D gene is possibly TRBD1 (6 bases). The CDR3 length is 12 residues. With 4 bases removed from V and 5 bases from J, the gap between germline ends came to 8 bases. Germline CDR1 is MGHRA and CDR2 is YSYEKL. The CDR3 loop is CASSLTGTEAFF. As DNA, the CDR3 is TGCGCCAGCAGCCTAACAGGGACTGAAGCTTTCTTT.

This sequence joins TRBV2 and TRBJ1-1; 12 bases line up with TRBD1. Unmatched junction bases numbered 11, after V lost 5 bases and J lost 4 bases. Germline V gene data show CDR1 as SNHLY and CDR2 as FYNNEI. The CDR3 is 17 amino acids. The CDR3 nucleotides read TGTGCCAGCAGTCCACCGGGACAGGGGGCGAGAGGCACTGAAGCTTTCTTT. It codes for CASSPPGQGARGTEAFF.

The V and J genes are TRBV4-2 and TRBJ2-1, with D possibly being TRBD2 (6 bases). The germline V gene encodes CDR1 LGHNA and CDR2 YNFKEQ. V gave up 0 bases and J gave up 4 bases, with 16 bases separating them. The CDR3 contains 17 residues. CDR3 in amino acids: CASSQEFAGLGYNEQFF. The CDR3 DNA sequence: TGTGCCAGCAGCCAAGAATTCGCGGGACTGGGTTACAATGAGCAGTTCTTC.